The 18 T cell receptor beta chains listed next were all sequenced from one sample in a study of T cell responses to AZD1222 COVID-19 vaccine. Sequenced by immunoSEQ multiplex PCR; TCRdb stores in-frame clones only, minus some. The repertoire includes roughly 100,000 clones, around 90% of them detected once, and approximately 8% sits in the top ten. Material: peripheral blood, obtained 28 days after the second AZD1222 dose. The receptor set was obtained from an adult who received the AZD1222 COVID-19 vaccine.

V usage is TRBV5-1 and J usage is TRBJ2-3; D call uncertain. This CDR3 has 15 residues. CDR1 and CDR2 from the germline V gene are SGHRS and YFSETQ. V lost 0 bases and J lost 2, with 10 bases in between. The CDR3 nucleotides read TGCGCCAGCAGCTTGGACCAGAAGTTCACAGATACGCAGTATTTT. Its protein is CASSLDQKFTDTQYF.

The V gene is TRBV7-2, the J gene TRBJ2-7; D is unclear. The CDR3 runs 11 residues. CDR1 is SGHTA, CDR2 FQGNSA, per germline. V lost 5 bases and J lost 3, with 5 bases in between. The CDR3 spells CASSRYYEQYF. Written as DNA, the CDR3 is TGTGCCAGCAGCCGATACTACGAGCAGTACTTC. Drawing the rest from reference TRBV7-2 and TRBJ2-7, the complete variable domain is GAGVSQSPSNKVTEKGKDVELRCDPISGHTALYWYRQSLGQGLEFLIYFQGNSAPDKSGLPSDRFSAERTGGSVSTLTIQRTQQEDSAVYLCASSRYYEQYFGPGTRLTVT.

The V call is TRBV24-1, the J call TRBJ1-3; a weak D match, TRBD1 (5 bases). The CDR3 spans 19 residues. Germline loops: CDR1 KGHDR, CDR2 SFDVKD. The V end was cut by 4 bases, the J end by 3 bases, with 24 bases between. The CDR3 nucleotides read TGTGCCACCAGTGACCGTGGGACCTTCGGACGCCATAATGGAAACACCATATATTTT. Residues: CATSDRGTFGRHNGNTIYF.

V usage is TRBV6-2 or TRBV6-3 and J usage is TRBJ1-2, with D unresolved. CDR3 length equals 15 residues. Germline lookup yields CDR1 MNHEY and CDR2 SVGEGT. The V gene lost 0 bases and the J gene lost 4 bases, with 12 bases spanning the gap. CDR3 residues: CASSYSGRMGYGYTF. The CDR3 nucleotides are TGTGCCAGCAGTTACTCTGGAAGAATGGGCTATGGCTACACCTTC.

The DNA of the CDR3 is TGTGCCAGTAACGCGGCTTTTGAGACCGAAGCTTTCTTT. This sequence encodes CASNAAFETEAFF. This chain connects TRBV19 to TRBJ1-1; D is ambiguous. The CDR3 consists of 13 residues. Trimming removed 7 bases from V and 8 bases from J, with 17 bases in between. The germline V gene encodes CDR1 LNHDA and CDR2 SQIVND (reference sequence).

This chain joins TRBV11-2 and TRBJ2-1; the match to TRBD1 covers 8 bases. The V gene end was trimmed by 4 bases and the J gene end by 7 bases; junction bases not matched to a gene: 6. The CDR3 extends over 14 amino acids. The V gene's germline CDR1 is SGHAT and CDR2 FQNNGV. CDR3 amino acids: CASSSGQGRNEQFF. The CDR3 nucleotides are TGTGCCAGCAGCTCAGGACAGGGTCGGAATGAGCAGTTCTTC.

V and J are TRBV3-1 (or the pseudogene TRBV3-2) and TRBJ1-2; maybe TRBD1 (5 bases). This CDR3 has 16 amino acids. Germline V CDR1 and CDR2: LGHDT, YNNKEL (reference sequence). The V gene lost 7 bases and the J gene lost 4 bases, with 22 bases spanning the gap. The CDR3 reads CASKPTARGLGYGYTF. The CDR3 DNA follows: TGTGCCAGCAAACCAACCGCCCGGGGGTTAGGCTATGGCTACACCTTC.

J is TRBJ1-2 and V is TRBV11-1; D uncertain. The germline gives CDR1 SGHAT, CDR2 FQDESV (reference sequence). Trimming pared 5 bases from V and 8 bases from J, leaving 12 bases between. This CDR3 contains 12 residues. The DNA for the CDR3 is TGTGCCAGCAGCCTCGCTGAGGAGGGCTACACCTTC. Residues: CASSLAEEGYTF. The full variable domain, completed using reference TRBV11-1 and TRBJ1-2, is EAEVAQSPRYKITEKSQAVAFWCDPISGHATLYWYRQILGQGPELLVQFQDESVVDDSQLPKDRFSAERLKGVDSTLKIQPAELGDSAMYLCASSLAEEGYTFGSGTRLTVV.

The chain joins TRBV9 to TRBJ2-3, with D tentatively TRBD1 or TRBD2 (5 bases each). The V gene's germline CDR1 is SGDLS and CDR2 YYNGEE. The CDR3 is made up of 14 amino acids. Trimming shortened V by 1 base and J by 3 bases, and 9 bases separated the two germline ends. The CDR3 DNA is TGTGCCAGCAGCGTAATGGGGGTTACAGATACGCAGTATTTT. It is translated as CASSVMGVTDTQYF.

The rearrangement links TRBV30 to TRBJ1-5, with a possible D match to TRBD1 (6 bases). The V end lost 6 bases, the J end lost 6 bases, and 12 bases lay between the germline ends. The CDR3 is 12 residues long. Looked up from germline, CDR1 is GTSNPN and CDR2 is SVGIG (reference sequence). CDR3 DNA sequence: TGTGCCTGCGTACAGGGATGTCAGCCCCAGCATTTT. This encodes CACVQGCQPQHF.

This chain links TRBV10-3 with TRBJ1-1; D remains unclear. CDR1 ENHRY and CDR2 SYGVKD come from the germline V gene. Deletions cut 0 bases from V and 2 bases from J, with 10 bases between. The CDR3 is made up of 15 amino acids. The CDR3 DNA reads as TGTGCCATCAGTGAGTCGGACGGGGAAAACACTGAAGCTTTCTTT. This encodes CAISESDGENTEAFF.

This clone appeared once. The J gene is TRBJ2-1, the V gene TRBV4-2, with TRBD2 as a possible D gene (5 bases). Trimming pared 8 bases from V and 9 bases from J, leaving 17 bases between. The CDR3 has 13 residues. Per germline, CDR1 LGHNA and CDR2 YNFKEQ. CDR3 in amino acids: CASCPRDWGEQFF. The CDR3, as DNA: TGTGCCAGCTGCCCCCGGGATTGGGGTGAGCAGTTCTTC.

Comment on this clone: At one of its ends the junction is not consistent with the germline gene, which may arise from a read error. This sequence joins TRBV7-7 and TRBJ2-1; 13 positions match TRBD2. The CDR3 has 15 amino acids. In germline, CDR1 is SSHAT, CDR2 FNYEAQ (reference sequence). CDR3 DNA: TGTGCTAGCAGCGTACTAGCGGGGGGGCAGGATGAGCAGTTCTTC. Protein product: CASSVLAGGQDEQFF.

This clone showed up just once. The chain carries TRBV7-2 and TRBJ1-2; D gene unclear. Germline V gene sequence: CDR1 SGHTA, CDR2 FQGNSA. V was clipped by 2 bases and J by 1 base, with 2 bases between them. There are 12 residues in the CDR3. CDR3 bases: TGTGCCAGCAGCTTATTTAACTATGGCTACACCTTC. The encoded protein is CASSLFNYGYTF.

The chain combines TRBV9 with TRBJ2-3, with 12 bases lining up with TRBD2. The V and J ends lost 0 bases and 4 bases, in that order; junction bases with no gene match: 3. This CDR3 spans 16 amino acids. Germline V CDR1 and CDR2: SGDLS, YYNGEE. In DNA, the CDR3 is TGTGCCAGCAGCGTAGTTCCTAGCGGGGGGGCAGATACGCAGTATTTT. Protein sequence: CASSVVPSGGADTQYF.

V is TRBV7-9 and J is TRBJ2-1; 12 nucleotides line up with TRBD2. V was pared by 5 bases and J by 9 bases, with 5 bases of the junction left unmatched. The CDR3 has 14 amino acids. CDR1 is SEHNR, CDR2 FQNEAQ, per germline (reference sequence). The CDR3 loop is CASSAPGLAGEQFF. The CDR3 bases are TGTGCCAGCAGCGCCCCGGGACTAGCGGGTGAGCAGTTCTTC.

J is TRBJ2-7 and V is TRBV10-3, with 8 positions matching TRBD2. V shed 9 bases and J 2 bases; nucleotides not matched to a gene: 3. The germline CDR1 and CDR2 sequences are ENHRY and SYGVKD. This CDR3 spans 12 amino acids. The CDR3 is CAIGLATYEQYF. CDR3 DNA: TGTGCCATAGGACTAGCTACCTACGAGCAGTACTTC.

This chain joins TRBV19 and TRBJ1-3, with 7 bases identical to TRBD1. The CDR3 has 15 residues. V shed 4 bases, J shed 4 bases, and the junction held 7 bases outside the gene matches. The V gene's germline CDR1 is LNHDA and CDR2 SQIVND (reference sequence). The CDR3 is CASSTPGTAGNTIYF. DNA for the CDR3: TGTGCCAGTAGTACACCCGGGACAGCCGGAAACACCATATATTTT.